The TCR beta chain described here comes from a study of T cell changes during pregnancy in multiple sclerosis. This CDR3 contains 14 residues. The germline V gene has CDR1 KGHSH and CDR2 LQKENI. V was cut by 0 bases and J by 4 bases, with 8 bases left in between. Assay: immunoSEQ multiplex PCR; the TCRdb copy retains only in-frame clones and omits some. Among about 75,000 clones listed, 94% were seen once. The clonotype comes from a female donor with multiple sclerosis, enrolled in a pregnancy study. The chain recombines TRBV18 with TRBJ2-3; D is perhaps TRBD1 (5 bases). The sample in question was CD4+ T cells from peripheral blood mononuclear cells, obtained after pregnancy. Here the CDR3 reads CASSPPTAPDTQYF. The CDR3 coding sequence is TGTGCCAGCTCACCACCGACAGCCCCAGATACGCAGTATTTT.